This T cell receptor beta chain is from a study of OX40 agonist ivuxolimab in advanced cancers. Study overall: Three patients got partial responses; one had hepatocellular carcinoma and two had cutaneous melanoma.

Patients with a history of autoimmune disease or on systemic immunosuppression were excluded. There are 14 residues in the CDR3. Trimming stripped 5 bases from V and 3 bases from J, with 11 bases between. The germline V gene encodes CDR1 MGHRA and CDR2 YSYEKL. With respect to this clone: As yet, its antigen is unknown.

Assay used: immunoSEQ multiplex PCR; TCRdb lists only in-frame clones, some missing. This sample has 65,000 or so clones; about nine tenths occur once, and the top ten carry approximately 3%. Study-wide findings and caveats: Part of the nonresponder group also had normalized T-cell clonal expansion that was low.

Sequenced here: CD4+ or CD8+ T cells sorted from blood, sampled in a trial of the OX40 agonist ivuxolimab. This sequence was found in an adult with an advanced solid tumor such as melanoma, head and neck, liver or kidney cancer. The chain joins TRBV4-1 to TRBJ1-3, with D possibly matching TRBD1 (5 bases). CDR3 DNA sequence: TGCGCCAGCAGCACTTTAGGGGTTGGAAACACCATATATTTT. This gives the protein CASSTLGVGNTIYF.